The 11 T cell receptor beta chains below come from one sample, sequenced in a study of cytomegalovirus exposure and HLA in healthy donors. The study ran its PCR with 60 Vbeta and 13 Jbeta primers. TCRdb's copy holds only in-frame clones and misses some; the assay was immunoSEQ multiplex PCR. This repertoire shows more than 150,000 clones, 82% found once; its top ten account for over 1.5%. The sequencing sample was made of PBMCs. These receptors all stem from a man aged 35 to 55 in good health and CMV-seronegative.

This clone was picked up a small number of times. The gene calls are TRBV7-2 and TRBJ2-7; 12 bases agree with TRBD2. Per germline, CDR1 SGHTA and CDR2 FQGNSA. V dropped 1 base and J dropped 2; count of bases not matched to a gene: 0. CDR3 length equals 15 residues. The CDR3 coding sequence is TGTGCCAGCAGCTTAGGACTAGCGGGAGCCTACGAGCAGTACTTC. As protein: CASSLGLAGAYEQYF.

J is TRBJ2-7 and V is TRBV28, with 8 bases lining up with TRBD1. The CDR3 length is 15 residues. With 2 bases clipped from V and 4 bases from J, the junction kept 7 bases outside the gene matches. From germline, CDR1 is MDHEN and CDR2 SYDVKM. CDR3 sequence: CASSLGAGGKYEQYF. The CDR3 bases are TGTGCCAGCAGTTTAGGGGCAGGGGGCAAGTACGAGCAGTACTTC.

The rearrangement joins TRBV18 to TRBJ2-7, with 9 bases matching TRBD1. CDR1 is KGHSH and CDR2 is LQKENI in the germline V gene. V shed 2 bases and J 6 bases; nucleotides not matched to a gene: 5. The CDR3 has 14 residues. The CDR3 nucleotides read TGTGCCAGCTCACCAAGGACAGGGGAGGGCGAGCAGTACTTC. Translation: CASSPRTGEGEQYF.

The chain recombines TRBV9 with TRBJ2-7; 9 bases match TRBD1. Trimming took 0 bases from V and 6 from J; bases not matched to a gene: 7. This CDR3 contains 15 residues. Germline CDR1 and CDR2: SGDLS and YYNGEE. The CDR3 DNA reads as TGTGCCAGCAGCGTAGTTGGGACAGGGTCTGGCGAGCAGTACTTC. Translation gives CASSVVGTGSGEQYF.

The chain has TRBV5-5 and TRBJ2-5; 7 bases agree with TRBD2. This CDR3 is built from 13 residues. The ends lost 5 bases at V and 2 bases at J; junction bases unmatched: 3. The germline gives CDR1 SGHKS, CDR2 YYEKEE (reference sequence). CDR3 bases: TGTGCCAGCAGTTTCGGGAGGCAAGAGACCCAGTACTTC. It encodes CASSFGRQETQYF.

The V gene is TRBV30, the J gene TRBJ1-3, with D possibly being TRBD1 (6 bases). V lost 3 bases, J lost 2 bases, and 14 bases lay in between. This CDR3 spans 15 amino acids. Germline V gene sequence: CDR1 GTSNPN, CDR2 SVGIG (reference sequence). CDR3 in amino acids: CAWSINRAPGNTIYF. The CDR3 region has the DNA TGTGCCTGGAGCATTAACAGGGCCCCTGGAAACACCATATATTTT.

Of note for this clone: One junction end does not reproduce the germline sequence, and a read error may be involved. This chain connects TRBV30 to TRBJ2-2; 8 positions match TRBD2. Looked up from germline, CDR1 is GTSNPN and CDR2 is SVGIG (reference sequence). The CDR3 sequence is 15 residues long. CDR3 region: CAWSSGGGFTGEPFF. The CDR3 region has the DNA TGTGCCTGGAGTTCCGGCGGGGGGTTCACCGGGGAGCCGTTTTTT.

V usage is TRBV7-9 and J usage is TRBJ1-2; TRBD1 matches 8 bases. Germline assignment: CDR1 SEHNR and CDR2 FQNEAQ (reference sequence). V lost 5 bases and J lost 4; bases outside the gene matches: 3. The CDR3 has 13 residues. The DNA of the CDR3 is TGTGCCAGCAGCCCCGGGACAGGCTATGGCTACACCTTC. Its translation: CASSPGTGYGYTF.

CDR3: CASSRGTETQYF. The CDR3, as DNA: TGTGCCAGCAGCAGGGGGACGGAGACCCAGTACTTC. The chain links TRBV2 to TRBJ2-5, with 7 bases matching TRBD1. The germline V gene has CDR1 SNHLY and CDR2 FYNNEI. V shed 6 bases and J 5 bases; nucleotides not matched to a gene: 3. This CDR3 is 12 amino acids long.

The chain has TRBV21-1 and TRBJ2-7; the table gives TRBD2 as D, unverified against the DNA. TRBV21-1 is assigned pseudogene status. The CDR3 runs to 15 residues. CDR3 sequence: CASVILAGDQYEQYF. DNA of the CDR3: TGTGCCAGCGTAATACTAGCGGGAGACCAATACGAGCAGTACTTC.

The genes are TRBV4-3 and TRBJ2-1; a possible D gene is TRBD1 (7 bases). The V gene's germline CDR1 is LGHNA and CDR2 YSLEER. The CDR3 spans 12 residues. Trimming took 3 bases from V and 14 from J, leaving 14 bases between them. The CDR3 bases are TGCGCCAGCAGCCAGGAGGGACAGAAGAAGTTCTTC. It translates to CASSQEGQKKFF.